This TCR beta chain is drawn from a study of blood T cells in healthy people across ages. The length of the CDR3 is 19 residues. From germline, CDR1 is SGHNT and CDR2 YYREEE (reference sequence). V trimming: 2 bases; J trimming: 5 bases; junction bases outside the gene matches: 16. Using a J-beta primer mix together with a sample-barcoded 5' primer, a second PCR was run for roughly 7 to 11 cycles. TCRdb re-called the 5' RACE reads through MiXCR, storing one row per CDR3 protein. The top ten hold about a fifth of the sample, which has over 950,000 distinct CDR3 sequences, roughly 51% seen once. This chain uses TRBV5-4 with TRBJ2-1; 10 positions agree with TRBD2. The sample was blood. The clonotype comes from a woman between 55 and 75 years old in good health. CDR3 sequence: CASSFDSVASGSLNNEQFF. The CDR3 DNA sequence: TGTGCCAGCAGCTTTGACTCAGTGGCTAGCGGGAGTTTAAACAATGAGCAGTTCTTC.